This T cell receptor beta chain was recorded in a study of T cells in Graves' hyperthyroidism and ophthalmopathy. Amplified regions were TCR beta CDR3 sequences from RNA transcripts. Initially, a first-round RT-PCR of the TCR CDR3 employed the HTBI primer set. TCRdb analysed the multiplex PCR reads with MiXCR anew, one entry per CDR3 protein. The top ten hold about 14% of the sample, which has approximately 400,000 distinct CDR3 sequences, 15% to 18% seen once. Losses at the gene ends were 3 bases for V and 4 bases for J; bases not matched to a gene: 11. This CDR3 has 16 residues. The germline V gene has CDR1 SGHAT and CDR2 FQNNGV. Findings and limits, study-wide: The majority of expanded thyroid clonotypes above 0.001 also appeared in blood. In the analysis, a 13 V-J model separated ophthalmopathy from stable hyperthyroidism.

Absence of ophthalmopathy progression within 18 months defined stable Graves' hyperthyroidism. This clonotype has at least ten counts. The antigen is undetermined. The chain joins TRBV11-2 to TRBJ2-7, with TRBD1 matching over 8 bases. The sequenced material came from blood. The receptor was isolated from a young woman with Graves' hyperthyroidism. CDR3 DNA: TGTGCCAGCAGCTTTCCAACCGGGACAGGCTTATACGAGCAGTACTTC. Translated, it gives CASSFPTGTGLYEQYF.